This record covers a single TCR beta chain. The antigen is not known. This entry belongs to a study of cytomegalovirus exposure and HLA in healthy donors. Study observations and caveats: Cytomegalovirus-associated TCR beta chains were listed, numbering some 170. In the 95 to 150 validation repertoires, approximately 94% of cluster scores exceeded 0, per a later analysis. In vitro, a few CMV-associated chains proved specific for CMV antigens.

The donors were part of the validation cohort, which consisted of about 120 subjects and was separate from the first cohort of several hundred subjects. The CDR3 is 13 amino acids. V lost 4 bases and J 1 base, leaving 8 bases between the germline ends. CDR1 and CDR2 (germline): SGHRS, YFSETQ. The repertoire was sequenced with immunoSEQ multiplex PCR; TCRdb's copy has only in-frame clones and lacks some. This sample has about 160,000 clones, with approximately 87% found just once. The TCR comes from a woman aged 25 to 39 in good health and CMV-seronegative. The chain joins TRBV5-1 to TRBJ1-1; D is unclear. The sample comprised PBMCs. CDR3 residues: CASSEGPNTEAFF. In DNA, the CDR3 is TGCGCCAGCAGCGAAGGACCGAACACTGAAGCTTTCTTT.